The present T cell receptor (beta chain) was sequenced within a study of siplizumab effects on memory and regulatory T cells. The study's findings and limits: Most alloreactive clones went unmapped to unstimulated subsets; only a minor fraction mapped. Suppressive activity of Tregs proliferating in siplizumab cultures remained unconfirmed. Mappable alloreactive CD4+ clones averaged 68.8% Treg-derived with siplizumab versus roughly 25% in controls.

Details on this clone: Its antigen is not known.

The V end was cut by 2 bases, the J end by 4 bases, with 11 bases between. Germline CDR1 KGHSH, CDR2 LQKENI. CDR3 size: 14 residues. Profiling relied on immunoSEQ multiplex PCR, and the TCRdb table lists in-frame clones only, not all of them. The sample shows approximately 100,000 clones, around 92% of them seen only once. This clonotype originated in a human donor in good health. V gene TRBV18 combines with J gene TRBJ1-1; D remains ambiguous. The specimen was Tregs sorted from blood. The CDR3 DNA is TGTGCCAGCTCACCATTCGGTCGGCGCACTGAAGCTTTCTTT. Protein: CASSPFGRRTEAFF.